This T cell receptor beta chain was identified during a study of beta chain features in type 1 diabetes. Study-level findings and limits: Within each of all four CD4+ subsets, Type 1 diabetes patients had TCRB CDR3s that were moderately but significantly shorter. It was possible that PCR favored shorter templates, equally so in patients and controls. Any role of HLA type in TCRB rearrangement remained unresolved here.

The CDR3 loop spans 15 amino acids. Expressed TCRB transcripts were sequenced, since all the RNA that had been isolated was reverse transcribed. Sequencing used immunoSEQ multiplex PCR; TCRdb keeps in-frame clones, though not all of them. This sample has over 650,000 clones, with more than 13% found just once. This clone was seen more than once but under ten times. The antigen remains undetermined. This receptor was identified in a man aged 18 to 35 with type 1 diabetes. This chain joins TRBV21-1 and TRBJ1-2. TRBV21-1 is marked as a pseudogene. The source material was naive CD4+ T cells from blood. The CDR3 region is CASSKVANSNYGYTF. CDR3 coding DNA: TGTGCCAGCAGCAAAGTGGCAAACTCTAACTATGGCTACACCTTC.